Below are 3 T cell receptor beta chains sequenced from a single sample in a study of shared clonotypes between healthy human individuals. Repertoires were generated with immunoSEQ multiplex PCR, while TCRdb's copy carries only in-frame clones and drops some. Of fewer than 850,000 clones listed, approximately 75% are singletons. Specimen: memory CD4+ T cells sorted from blood. Subset indicated: CD45RA-negative fraction. These receptors originate from a woman in her 30s in good health.

The chain is built from TRBV5-1 and TRBJ2-1; 7 bases agree with TRBD2. The germline CDR1 and CDR2 sequences are SGHRS and YFSETQ. The CDR3 runs 18 residues. V lost 1 base and J lost 0; bases outside the gene matches: 10. This CDR3 is CASSLRALAGSSYNEQFF. CDR3 coding DNA: TGCGCCAGCAGCTTGCGGGCCTTAGCGGGCAGCTCCTACAATGAGCAGTTCTTC.

This sequence joins TRBV19 and TRBJ2-1; TRBD2 matches at 8 bases. This CDR3 spans 17 amino acids. The V gene end was trimmed by 6 bases and the J gene end by 1 base; junction bases not matched to a gene: 11. Per germline, CDR1 LNHDA and CDR2 SQIVND (reference sequence). The CDR3 DNA sequence: TGTGCCAGTAGCCCATACCGGGAGGGAAGGTCCTACAATGAGCAGTTCTTC. Translating gives CASSPYREGRSYNEQFF.

V usage is TRBV19 and J usage is TRBJ2-3; TRBD2 aligns across 9 bases. CDR1 is LNHDA and CDR2 is SQIVND in the germline V gene (reference sequence). The CDR3 loop spans 16 amino acids. The V segment lost 7 bases and the J segment 2 bases; nucleotides outside the gene matches: 10. This chain's CDR3 is CASNSVASGNTDTQYF. DNA of the CDR3: TGTGCCAGTAATAGTGTCGCTAGCGGGAACACAGATACGCAGTATTTT.